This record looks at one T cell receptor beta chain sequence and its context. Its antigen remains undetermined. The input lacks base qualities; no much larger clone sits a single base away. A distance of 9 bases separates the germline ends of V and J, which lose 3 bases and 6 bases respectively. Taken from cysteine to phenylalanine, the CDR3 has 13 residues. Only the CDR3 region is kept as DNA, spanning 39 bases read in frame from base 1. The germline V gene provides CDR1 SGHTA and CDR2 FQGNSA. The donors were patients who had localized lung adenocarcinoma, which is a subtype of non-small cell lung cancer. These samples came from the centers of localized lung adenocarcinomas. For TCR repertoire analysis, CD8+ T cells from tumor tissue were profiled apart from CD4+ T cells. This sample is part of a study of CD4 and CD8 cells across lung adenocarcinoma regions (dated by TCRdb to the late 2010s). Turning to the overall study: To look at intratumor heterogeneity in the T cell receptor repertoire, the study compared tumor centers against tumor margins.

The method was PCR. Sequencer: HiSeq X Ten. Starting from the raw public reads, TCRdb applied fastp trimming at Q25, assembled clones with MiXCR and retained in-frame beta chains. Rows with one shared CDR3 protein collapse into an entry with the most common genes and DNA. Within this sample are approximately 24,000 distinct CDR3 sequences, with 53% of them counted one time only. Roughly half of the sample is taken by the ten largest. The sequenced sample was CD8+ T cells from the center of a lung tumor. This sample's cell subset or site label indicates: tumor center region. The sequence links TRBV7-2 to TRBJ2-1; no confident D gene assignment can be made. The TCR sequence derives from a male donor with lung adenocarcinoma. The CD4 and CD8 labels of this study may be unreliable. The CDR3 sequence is CASSFSTVNEQFF. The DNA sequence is TGTGCCAGCAGCTTCTCAACGGTCAATGAGCAGTTCTTC.